Shown below are 24 T cell receptor beta chains from a single sample sequenced in a study of identical twins. TCRdb independently ran MiXCR on the 5' RACE reads; one entry per CDR3 protein. Of approximately 600,000 distinct CDR3 sequences in the sample, about 7.1% were seen once. These data are also associated with another study on yellow fever vaccine responses in identical twins.

The sample was PBMCs. These receptors were obtained from a young woman in good health.

This clonotype has at least ten counts. The chain links TRBV7-6 to TRBJ1-4, with TRBD1 as a possible D gene (6 bases). The CDR3 is made up of 16 amino acids. Trimming cost V 5 bases and J 4 bases, with 17 bases left between them. CDR1 SGHVS and CDR2 FNYEAQ come from the germline V gene. The CDR3 coding sequence is TGTGCCAGCAGCGCCGCCCCAGGGGCTCTTAATGAAAAACTGTTTTTT. Translating it yields CASSAAPGALNEKLFF.

This clonotype was seen only a few times. The chain links TRBV20-1 to TRBJ2-5, with unresolved D. This CDR3 spans 13 amino acids. V was trimmed by 5 bases and J by 4 bases, leaving 14 bases between them. Germline-derived CDR1 and CDR2 are DFQATT and SNEGSKA (reference sequence). The CDR3, as DNA: TGCAGTGCTCCTAGGATTGTAGGAGAGACCCAGTACTTC. Translation gives CSAPRIVGETQYF.

At least ten counts were recorded for this clonotype. The rearrangement joins TRBV10-3 to TRBJ2-3, with unresolved D. Germline lookup yields CDR1 ENHRY and CDR2 SYGVKD. Trimming left V 2 bases short and J 8 bases short, with 14 bases between. The CDR3 has 14 amino acids. The CDR3 sequence is CAISEREGPSTQYF. The CDR3 DNA reads as TGTGCCATCAGTGAGAGGGAAGGACCAAGTACGCAGTATTTT.

This clonotype was recorded many times. V is TRBV29-1 and J is TRBJ2-2, with a tentative D call TRBD1 (6 bases). CDR1 and CDR2 from the germline V gene are SQVTM and ANQGSEA. Trimming left V 3 bases short and J 6 bases short, with 8 bases between. This CDR3 is built from 12 residues. This CDR3 is CSVDRGSGELFF. CDR3 in DNA: TGCAGCGTTGACAGGGGATCCGGGGAGCTGTTTTTT.

The J gene is TRBJ2-7, the V gene TRBV20-1, with D perhaps matching TRBD2 (5 bases). V was clipped by 4 bases and J by 2 bases, with 9 bases between them. Germline assignment: CDR1 DFQATT and CDR2 SNEGSKA (reference sequence). The CDR3 spans 12 residues. CDR3 residues: CSANEGTYEQYV. The CDR3 DNA reads as TGCAGTGCTAATGAGGGCACCTACGAGCAGTACGTC.

The chain employs TRBV16 and TRBJ1-1, with D uncertain. CDR1 and CDR2 (germline): KGHSY, FQNENV. The CDR3 is 14 amino acids. The V and J ends lost 3 bases and 0 bases respectively, with 8 bases between them. CDR3 region: CASSQTSMNTEAFF. In DNA form, the CDR3 reads TGTGCCAGCAGCCAGACCTCAATGAACACTGAAGCTTTCTTT. Full variable domain (missing parts from reference TRBV16 and TRBJ1-1): GEEVAQTPKHLVRGEGQKAKLYCAPIKGHSYVFWYQQVLKNEFKFLISFQNENVFDETGMPKERFSAKCLPNSPCSLEIQATKLEDSAVYFCASSQTSMNTEAFFGQGTRLTVV.

This clonotype was found a few times. The V gene is TRBV2, the J gene TRBJ2-1; D gene ambiguous. V was trimmed by 1 base and J by 7 bases, leaving 5 bases between them. This CDR3 has 12 amino acids. Germline V gene data show CDR1 as SNHLY and CDR2 as FYNNEI. The CDR3 DNA sequence: TGTGCCAGCAGTGAAGTTTGGAATGAGCAGTTCTTC. This codes for CASSEVWNEQFF.

This chain uses TRBV3-1 with TRBJ2-1; the match to TRBD2 covers 9 bases. The CDR3 consists of 17 residues. Germline assignment: CDR1 LGHDT and CDR2 YNNKEL (reference sequence). Trimming took 7 bases from V and 0 from J; bases not matched to a gene: 10. The CDR3 is CASTPRAGGSSYNEQFF. The CDR3 DNA follows: TGTGCCAGCACCCCCCGGGCGGGAGGGAGCTCCTACAATGAGCAGTTCTTC.

V and J are TRBV7-6 and TRBJ2-7, with 7 bases fitting TRBD2. Germline values: CDR1 SGHVS, CDR2 FNYEAQ. CDR3 length: 13 amino acids. The J segment lost 3 bases and the V segment lost 5 bases, leaving 4 bases of the junction unmatched. The CDR3 is CASSRTRVYEQYF. CDR3 coding DNA: TGTGCCAGCAGCCGGACTAGGGTCTACGAGCAGTACTTC.

As to this clonotype: Germline is not matched at one junction end, which may reflect a read error. The chain is built from TRBV29-1 and TRBJ2-1, with D tentatively TRBD1 (5 bases). The CDR3 loop spans 16 amino acids. Germline assignment: CDR1 SQVTM and CDR2 ANQGSEA. CDR3 sequence (DNA): TGCAGCGTGGAAGCAGGGTACGACCCTTTGTATGGTGAGCAGTTCTTC. As protein: CSVEAGYDPLYGEQFF.

This clonotype was observed at least ten times. The chain has TRBV6-1 and TRBJ2-1, with 12 nucleotides matching TRBD2. From germline, CDR1 is MNHNS and CDR2 SASEGT. The V and J ends lost 6 bases and 7 bases, in that order; junction bases with no gene match: 10. The CDR3 length is 16 residues. The CDR3 reads CASSRLLAGGNNEQFF. For the CDR3, the DNA is TGTGCCAGCAGCCGCCTACTAGCGGGGGGAAATAATGAGCAGTTCTTC.

This clonotype was recorded a few times. CDR3: CASSPSQGGSYEQYF. CDR3 DNA: TGTGCCAGCTCCCCCTCCCAGGGGGGCTCCTACGAGCAGTACTTC. The V and J genes are TRBV18 and TRBJ2-7, with D perhaps matching TRBD1 (7 bases). CDR1 and CDR2 from the germline V gene are KGHSH and LQKENI. This CDR3 has 15 residues. The germline V and J ends were trimmed by 6 bases and 0 bases, with 15 bases remaining between them.

The chain combines TRBV20-1 with TRBJ2-3; D is undetermined. The CDR3 covers 17 residues. Trimming removed 0 bases at V and 2 bases at J, with 18 bases between. From germline, CDR1 is DFQATT and CDR2 SNEGSKA (reference sequence). Written as DNA, the CDR3 is TGCAGTGCTAGAGAGGTCGACGGGCCCTCAACCACAGATACGCAGTATTTT. Protein product: CSAREVDGPSTTDTQYF.

The rearrangement links TRBV20-1 to TRBJ2-7; the match to TRBD1 covers 8 bases. Germline V CDR1 and CDR2: DFQATT, SNEGSKA (reference sequence). Germline trimming cut 5 bases from V and 2 bases from J; bases unmatched to any gene: 5. The CDR3 is 13 amino acids. The CDR3 nucleotides read TGCAGTGCTTGGACAGGGTCTACCTACGAGCAGTACTTC. This gives the protein CSAWTGSTYEQYF.

This clonotype has a handful of counts. This chain links TRBV20-1 with TRBJ2-3, with unresolved D. CDR3 length: 15 amino acids. Per the germline V gene, CDR1 is DFQATT and CDR2 is SNEGSKA (reference sequence). With 2 bases removed from V and 0 bases from J, the gap between germline ends came to 12 bases. CDR3 protein: CSARPAETSTDTQYF. The CDR3, as DNA: TGCAGTGCTAGACCGGCAGAAACTAGCACAGATACGCAGTATTTT.

This clonotype was counted at least ten times. CDR3 coding DNA: TGTGCCAGCAGTCAACAGGGAGGCACCGGGGAGCTGTTTTTT. Amino acids: CASSQQGGTGELFF. J is TRBJ2-2 and V is TRBV6-2 or TRBV6-3; possibly TRBD1 or TRBD2 for D (6 bases each). The CDR3 sequence is 14 residues long. Germline-derived CDR1 and CDR2 are MNHEY and SVGEGT. Trimming took off 5 bases at V and 4 bases at J, with 11 bases between the two ends.

As regards this clonotype: A much larger clone is a single base away; this may be a read error. The chain is built from TRBV12-3 or TRBV12-4 and TRBJ1-1; TRBD1 is a possible D gene (5 bases). The CDR3 runs to 15 residues. Here the CDR3 DNA reads TGTGCCAGCAGTCCAATTGGGGGTGTGAACATTGAAGCTTTCTTT. Encoded protein: CASSPIGGVNIEAFF.

Here the CDR3 DNA reads TGTGCCAGCAGTTCTACTCCTACTAGCGGGAGGTCCCTCTACGAGCAGTACTTC. It yields the protein CASSSTPTSGRSLYEQYF. The V call is TRBV28, the J call TRBJ2-7, with 12 nucleotides matching TRBD2. V dropped 4 bases and J dropped 3; count of bases not matched to a gene: 13. The CDR3 spans 18 residues. Germline CDR1 MDHEN, CDR2 SYDVKM.

The rearrangement links TRBV12-3 or TRBV12-4 to TRBJ2-5, with 9 bases aligning to TRBD2. Unmatched junction bases numbered 10, after V lost 5 bases and J lost 3 bases. This CDR3 is 16 amino acids long. CDR3 protein: CASSPSSGTSKETQYF. CDR3 DNA sequence: TGTGCCAGCAGTCCGTCCTCCGGGACTAGCAAAGAGACCCAGTACTTC.

In the case of this clonotype: A read error may explain this, as a much larger clone is one base away. This rearrangement joins TRBV7-2 to TRBJ2-5; TRBD2 agrees at 7 bases. Germline V CDR1 and CDR2: SGHTA, FQGNSA. The CDR3 covers 14 residues. V lost 1 base, J lost 5 bases, and 4 bases stayed unmatched. This CDR3 reads CASSLDRRGETQYF. Here the CDR3 DNA reads TGTGCCAGCAGCTTAGACAGGCGGGGGGAGACCCAGTACTTC. Supplemented by reference TRBV7-2 and TRBJ2-5, the full variable domain reads GAGVSQSPSNKVTEKGKDVELRCDPISGHTALYWYRQSLGQGLEFLIYFQGNSAPDKSGLPSDRFSAERTGGSVSTLTIQRTQQEDSAVYLCASSLDRRGETQYFGPGTRLLVL.

This clonotype was detected ten times or more. This sequence joins TRBV20-1 and TRBJ1-1; D is uncertain. The V end lost 6 bases, the J end lost 5 bases, and 10 bases lay between the germline ends. Per the germline V gene, CDR1 is DFQATT and CDR2 is SNEGSKA (reference sequence). The CDR3 covers 11 residues. CDR3 protein: CSARRLTEAFF. CDR3 nucleotides: TGCAGTGCCCGGAGGTTAACTGAAGCTTTCTTT.

In this sample, this clonotype turned up many times. The junction differs from germline at one of its ends, possibly a read error. V usage is TRBV18 and J usage is TRBJ2-1, with TRBD1 as a possible D gene (6 bases). The CDR3 totals 14 residues. CDR1 and CDR2 from the germline V gene are KGHSH and LQKENI. This chain's CDR3 is CASSPQGSYNEQFF. The CDR3 nucleotides are TGCGCCAGCAGCCCACAGGGTTCCTACAATGAGCAGTTCTTC.

This clonotype was recorded many times. This rearrangement joins TRBV6-4 to TRBJ2-1; the D gene is possibly TRBD1 (6 bases). The V gene's germline CDR1 is MRHNA and CDR2 SNTAGT. The CDR3 has 14 residues. Deletions cut 3 bases from V and 0 bases from J, with 6 bases between. DNA for the CDR3: TGTGCCAGCAGTGAGGACAGCTCCTACAATGAGCAGTTCTTC. Protein product: CASSEDSSYNEQFF.

This clonotype came up many times. This chain connects TRBV12-3 or TRBV12-4 to TRBJ2-3; possibly TRBD2 for D (6 bases). V lost 0 bases and J lost 2, with 12 bases in between. The CDR3 consists of 16 residues. This CDR3 reads CASSLALSDYTDTQYF. In DNA, the CDR3 is TGTGCCAGCAGTTTAGCCCTCTCGGACTACACAGATACGCAGTATTTT.